This T cell receptor (beta chain) was retrieved from a study of T-cell reconstitution after alpha-beta-depleted transplantation in children. The CDR3 has 13 amino acids. Germline values: CDR1 SGHRS, CDR2 YFSETQ. The germline V and J ends were trimmed by 0 bases and 6 bases, with 8 bases remaining between them. This clonotype appeared many times. Construction of the TCRbeta library involved unique molecular identifiers. TCRdb re-called the PCR reads through MiXCR, storing one row per CDR3 protein. The table lists around 400,000 distinct CDR3 sequences, approximately 11% of them singletons. The starting material was PBMCs from the stem cell graft donor, obtained from the stem cell graft. This sequence was found in a human donor who donated a stem cell graft to a child with acute myeloid leukemia. The rearrangement uses TRBV5-1 and TRBJ2-3; the D is unclear. CDR3 region: CASSLGDADTQYF. For the CDR3, the DNA is TGCGCCAGCAGCTTGGGGGATGCGGATACGCAGTATTTT.